This entry is about one T cell receptor (beta chain). The target antigen is unknown. The CDR3 sequence is 14 residues long. Per the germline V gene, CDR1 is MDHEN and CDR2 is SYDVKM. V lost 6 bases and J 0 bases, leaving 11 bases between the germline ends. TCRdb keeps only in-frame clones here, not all; method: immunoSEQ multiplex PCR. The sample shows approximately 39,000 clones, over 80% of them seen only once. Described time point: pretreatment peripheral blood. The sample belongs to a study of PD-L1 blockade in urothelial cancer. The study, taken as a whole, reports: Better survival was forecast by a pretreatment blood TCR clonality below the median.

The chain recombines TRBV28 with TRBJ1-1; TRBD1 is a possible D gene (6 bases). The sample in question was PBMCs, obtained around atezolizumab (anti-PD-L1) treatment. The receptor comes from an elderly man with urothelial cancer. In DNA, the CDR3 is TGTGCCAGCAGGCTGACAGGCGTGAACACTGAAGCTTTCTTT. Translation gives CASRLTGVNTEAFF.